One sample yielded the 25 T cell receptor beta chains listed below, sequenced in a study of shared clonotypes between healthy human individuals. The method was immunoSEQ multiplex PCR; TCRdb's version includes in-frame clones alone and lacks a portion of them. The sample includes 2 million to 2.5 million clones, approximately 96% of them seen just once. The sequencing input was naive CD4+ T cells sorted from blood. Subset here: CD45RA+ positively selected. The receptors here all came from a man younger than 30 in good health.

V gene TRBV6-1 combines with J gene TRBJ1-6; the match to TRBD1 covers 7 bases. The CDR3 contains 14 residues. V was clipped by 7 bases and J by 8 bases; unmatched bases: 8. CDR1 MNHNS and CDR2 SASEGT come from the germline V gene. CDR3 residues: CASNRQGGYSPLHF. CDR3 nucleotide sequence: TGTGCCAGCAACCGACAGGGCGGGTATTCACCCCTCCACTTT.

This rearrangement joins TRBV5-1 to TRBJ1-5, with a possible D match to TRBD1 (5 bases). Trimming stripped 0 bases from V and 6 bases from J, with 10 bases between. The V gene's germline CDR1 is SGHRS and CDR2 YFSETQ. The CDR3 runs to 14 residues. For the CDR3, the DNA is TGCGCCAGCAGCTTGGGAGACAGTACTCAGCCCCAGCATTTT. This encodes CASSLGDSTQPQHF.

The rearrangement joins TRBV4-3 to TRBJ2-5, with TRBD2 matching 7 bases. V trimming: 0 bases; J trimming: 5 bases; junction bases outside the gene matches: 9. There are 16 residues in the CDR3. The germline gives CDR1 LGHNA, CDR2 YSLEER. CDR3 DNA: TGCGCCAGCAGCCAAGATGGGACTATGGGGTTGGAGACCCAGTACTTC. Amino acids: CASSQDGTMGLETQYF.

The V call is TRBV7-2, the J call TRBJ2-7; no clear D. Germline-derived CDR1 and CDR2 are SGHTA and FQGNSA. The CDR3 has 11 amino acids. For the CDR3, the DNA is TGTGCTTCGGGTAACTCCTACGAGCAGTACTTC. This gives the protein CASGNSYEQYF. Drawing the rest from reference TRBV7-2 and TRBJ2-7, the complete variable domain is GAGVSQSPSNKVTEKGKDVELRCDPISGHTALYWYRQSLGQGLEFLIYFQGNSAPDKSGLPSDRFSAERTGGSVSTLTIQRTQQEDSAVYLCASGNSYEQYFGPGTRLTVT.

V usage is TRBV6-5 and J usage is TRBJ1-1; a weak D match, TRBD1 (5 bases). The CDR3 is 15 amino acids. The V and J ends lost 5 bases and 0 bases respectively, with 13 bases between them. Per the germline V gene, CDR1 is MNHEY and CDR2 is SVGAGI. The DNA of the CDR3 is TGTGCCAGCAGTCGCACAGGTCTCATGAACACTGAAGCTTTCTTT. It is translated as CASSRTGLMNTEAFF.

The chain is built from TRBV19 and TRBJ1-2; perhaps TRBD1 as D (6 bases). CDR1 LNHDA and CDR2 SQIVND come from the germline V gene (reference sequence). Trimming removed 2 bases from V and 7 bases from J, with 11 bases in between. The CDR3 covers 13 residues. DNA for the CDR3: TGTGCCAGTAGTATACACAGGGATTTTGGCTACACCTTC. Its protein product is CASSIHRDFGYTF. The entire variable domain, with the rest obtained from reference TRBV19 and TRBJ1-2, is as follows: DGGITQSPKYLFRKEGQNVTLSCEQNLNHDAMYWYRQDPGQGLRLIYYSQIVNDFQKGDIAEGYSVSREKKESFPLTVTSAQKNPTAFYLCASSIHRDFGYTFGSGTRLTVV.

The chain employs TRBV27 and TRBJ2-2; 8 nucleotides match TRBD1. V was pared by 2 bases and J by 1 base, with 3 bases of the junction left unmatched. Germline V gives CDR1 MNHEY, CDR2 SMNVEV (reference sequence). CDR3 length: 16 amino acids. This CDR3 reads CASSLAGTGNTGELFF. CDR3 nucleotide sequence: TGTGCCAGCAGTTTAGCCGGGACAGGGAACACCGGGGAGCTGTTTTTT.

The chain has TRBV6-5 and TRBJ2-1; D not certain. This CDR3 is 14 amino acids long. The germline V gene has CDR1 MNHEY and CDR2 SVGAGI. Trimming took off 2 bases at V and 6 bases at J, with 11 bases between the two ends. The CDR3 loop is CASSYSDSVNEQFF. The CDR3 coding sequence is TGTGCCAGCAGTTACAGCGACTCTGTCAATGAGCAGTTCTTC.

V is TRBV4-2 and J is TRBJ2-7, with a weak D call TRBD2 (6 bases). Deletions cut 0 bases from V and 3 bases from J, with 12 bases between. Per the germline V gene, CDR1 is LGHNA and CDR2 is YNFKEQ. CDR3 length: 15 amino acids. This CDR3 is CASSQEPGTYYEQYF. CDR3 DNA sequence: TGTGCCAGCAGCCAAGAACCCGGGACTTACTACGAGCAGTACTTC.

CDR3 sequence reads: CASGEGGETQYF. The CDR3 DNA is TGTGCTAGTGGGGAGGGAGGAGAGACCCAGTACTTC. The rearrangement joins TRBV12-5 to TRBJ2-5, with D possibly being TRBD2 (6 bases). The CDR3 length is 12 residues. The ends were cut back, 6 bases at V and 4 bases at J, with 9 bases in the middle. CDR1 and CDR2 from the germline V gene are LGHNT and FRNRAP.

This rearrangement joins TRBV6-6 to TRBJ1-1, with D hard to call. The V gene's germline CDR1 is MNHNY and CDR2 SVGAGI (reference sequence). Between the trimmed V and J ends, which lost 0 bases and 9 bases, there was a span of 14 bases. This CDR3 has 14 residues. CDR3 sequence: CASSYSGRESQAFF. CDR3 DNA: TGTGCCAGCAGTTACTCTGGTCGGGAGAGTCAAGCTTTCTTT.

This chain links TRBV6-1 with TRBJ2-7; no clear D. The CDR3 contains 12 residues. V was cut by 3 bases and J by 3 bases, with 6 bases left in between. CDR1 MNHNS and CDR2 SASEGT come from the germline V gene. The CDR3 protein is CASSDIGYEQYF. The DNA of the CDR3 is TGTGCCAGCAGTGATATTGGCTACGAGCAGTACTTC.

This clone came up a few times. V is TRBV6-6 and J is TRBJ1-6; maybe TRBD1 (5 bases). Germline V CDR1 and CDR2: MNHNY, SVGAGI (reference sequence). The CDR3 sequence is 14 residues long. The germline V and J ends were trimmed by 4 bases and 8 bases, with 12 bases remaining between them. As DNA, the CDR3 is TGTGCCAGCAGTTCGTCCTCGGGGCATTCACCCCTCCACTTT. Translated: CASSSSSGHSPLHF.

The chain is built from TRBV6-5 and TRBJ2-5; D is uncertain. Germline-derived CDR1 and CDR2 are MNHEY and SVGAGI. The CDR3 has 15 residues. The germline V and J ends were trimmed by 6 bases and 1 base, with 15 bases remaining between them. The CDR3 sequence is CASRPAAAAQETQYF. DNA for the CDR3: TGTGCCAGCAGACCCGCCGCGGCCGCCCAAGAGACCCAGTACTTC.

The CDR3 here is CASSGQGFLTGELFF. The CDR3 nucleotides are TGTGCCAGCAGCGGACAGGGGTTCTTAACCGGGGAGCTGTTTTTT. The chain combines TRBV7-6 with TRBJ2-2; 9 nucleotides match TRBD1. Germline assignment: CDR1 SGHVS and CDR2 FNYEAQ. The CDR3 length is 15 residues. V gave up 5 bases and J gave up 5 bases; unmatched junction bases: 6. Using reference TRBV7-6 and TRBJ2-2 for the parts outside the CDR3, the full variable domain is GAGVSQSPRYKVTKRGQDVALRCDPISGHVSLYWYRQALGQGPEFLTYFNYEAQQDKSGLPNDRFSAERPEGSISTLTIQRTEQRDSAMYRCASSGQGFLTGELFFGEGSRLTVL.

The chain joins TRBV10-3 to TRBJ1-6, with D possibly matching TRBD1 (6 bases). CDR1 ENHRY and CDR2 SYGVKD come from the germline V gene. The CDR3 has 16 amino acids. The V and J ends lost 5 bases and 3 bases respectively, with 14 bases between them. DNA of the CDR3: TGTGCCATCAGTCCAGGGGCAGGGGTCTATAATTCACCCCTCCACTTT. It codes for CAISPGAGVYNSPLHF.

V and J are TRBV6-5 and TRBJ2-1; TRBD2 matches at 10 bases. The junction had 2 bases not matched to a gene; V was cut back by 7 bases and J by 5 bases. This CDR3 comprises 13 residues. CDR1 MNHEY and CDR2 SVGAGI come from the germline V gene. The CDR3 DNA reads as TGTGCCAGCAAGCGGGGGGGTAACAATGAGCAGTTCTTC. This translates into CASKRGGNNEQFF.

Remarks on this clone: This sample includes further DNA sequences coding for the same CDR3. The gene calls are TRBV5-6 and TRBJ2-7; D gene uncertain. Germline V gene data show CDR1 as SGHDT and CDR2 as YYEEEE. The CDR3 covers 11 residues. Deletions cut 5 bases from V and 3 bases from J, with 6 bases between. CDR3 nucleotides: TGTGCCAGCAGTCTGTACTACGAGCAGTACTTC. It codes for CASSLYYEQYF.

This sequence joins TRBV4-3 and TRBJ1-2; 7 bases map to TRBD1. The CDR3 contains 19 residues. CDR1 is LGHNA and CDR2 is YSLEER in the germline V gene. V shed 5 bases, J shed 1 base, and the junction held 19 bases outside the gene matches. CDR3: CASSFELEVVTGINYGYTF. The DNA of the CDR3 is TGCGCCAGCAGCTTCGAGTTGGAAGTAGTGACAGGGATTAACTATGGCTACACCTTC.

CDR3 DNA sequence: TGTGCCAGCAGCGCATGGGACAAGCTCAATTCACCCCTCCACTTT. Translated: CASSAWDKLNSPLHF. V and J are TRBV9 and TRBJ1-6, with D perhaps TRBD1 (6 bases). Germline CDR1 is SGDLS and CDR2 is YYNGEE. The CDR3 is 15 amino acids. V dropped 3 bases and J dropped 7 bases, with 14 bases sitting between them.

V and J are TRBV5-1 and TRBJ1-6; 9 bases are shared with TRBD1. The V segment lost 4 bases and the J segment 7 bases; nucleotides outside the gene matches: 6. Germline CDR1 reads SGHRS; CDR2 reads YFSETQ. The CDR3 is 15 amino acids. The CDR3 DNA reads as TGCGCCAGCAGCCGGGACAGGGAAGGGAATTCACCCCTCCACTTT. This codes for CASSRDREGNSPLHF.

The CDR3 spells CASSLAEGRTGELFF. The CDR3 DNA reads as TGTGCCAGCAGCTTGGCTGAGGGTAGGACCGGGGAGCTGTTTTTT. The genes are TRBV5-4 and TRBJ2-2, with a tentative D call TRBD2 (5 bases). Looked up from germline, CDR1 is SGHNT and CDR2 is YYREEE (reference sequence). Trimming took off 0 bases at V and 5 bases at J, with 11 bases between the two ends. There are 15 residues in the CDR3.

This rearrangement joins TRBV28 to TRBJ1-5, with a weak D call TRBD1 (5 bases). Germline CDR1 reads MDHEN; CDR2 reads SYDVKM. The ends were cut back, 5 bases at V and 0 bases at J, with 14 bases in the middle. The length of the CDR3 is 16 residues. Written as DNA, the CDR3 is TGTGCCAGCAGTAAAACTAGGGGTTATAGCAATCAGCCCCAGCATTTT. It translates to CASSKTRGYSNQPQHF.

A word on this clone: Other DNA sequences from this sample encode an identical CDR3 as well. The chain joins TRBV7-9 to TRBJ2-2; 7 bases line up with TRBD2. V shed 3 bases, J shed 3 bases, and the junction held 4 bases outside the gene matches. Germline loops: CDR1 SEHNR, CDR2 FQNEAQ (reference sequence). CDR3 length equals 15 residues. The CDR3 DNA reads TGTGCCAGCAGCTTCGGCGGGAGAGACACCGGGGAGCTGTTTTTT. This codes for CASSFGGRDTGELFF.

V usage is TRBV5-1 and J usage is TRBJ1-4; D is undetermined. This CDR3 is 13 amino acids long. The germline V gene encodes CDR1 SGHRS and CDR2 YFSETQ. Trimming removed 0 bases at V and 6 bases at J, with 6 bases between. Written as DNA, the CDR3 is TGCGCCAGCAGCTTGGGGGCCCATGAAAAACTGTTTTTT. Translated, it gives CASSLGAHEKLFF. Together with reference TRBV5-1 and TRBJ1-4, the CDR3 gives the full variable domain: KAGVTQTPRYLIKTRGQQVTLSCSPISGHRSVSWYQQTPGQGLQFLFEYFSETQRNKGNFPGRFSGRQFSNSRSEMNVSTLELGDSALYLCASSLGAHEKLFFGSGTQLSVL.